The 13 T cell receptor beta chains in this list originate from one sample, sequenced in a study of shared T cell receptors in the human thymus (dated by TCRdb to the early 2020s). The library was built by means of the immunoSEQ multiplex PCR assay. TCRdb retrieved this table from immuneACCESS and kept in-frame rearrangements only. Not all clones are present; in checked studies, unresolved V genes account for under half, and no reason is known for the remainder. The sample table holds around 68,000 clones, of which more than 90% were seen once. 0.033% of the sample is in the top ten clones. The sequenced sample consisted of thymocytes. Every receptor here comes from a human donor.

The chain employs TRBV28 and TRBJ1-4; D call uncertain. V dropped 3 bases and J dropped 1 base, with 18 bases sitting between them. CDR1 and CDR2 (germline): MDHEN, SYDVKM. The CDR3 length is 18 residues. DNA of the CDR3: TGTGCCAGCAGTTTGTACCCAAGGGCCTTGGGAACTAATGAAAAACTGTTTTTT. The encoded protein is CASSLYPRALGTNEKLFF.

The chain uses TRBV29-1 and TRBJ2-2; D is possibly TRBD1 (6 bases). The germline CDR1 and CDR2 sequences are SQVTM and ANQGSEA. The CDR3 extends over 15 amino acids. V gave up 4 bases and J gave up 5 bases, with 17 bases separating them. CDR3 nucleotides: TGCAGCGTTGCCTTAATGTTCAGGGGAACCGGGGAGCTGTTTTTT. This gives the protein CSVALMFRGTGELFF.

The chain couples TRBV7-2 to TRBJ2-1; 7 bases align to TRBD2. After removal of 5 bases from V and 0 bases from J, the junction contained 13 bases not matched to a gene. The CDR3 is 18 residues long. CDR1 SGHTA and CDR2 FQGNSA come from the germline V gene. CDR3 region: CASSPPGLKKSSYNEQFF. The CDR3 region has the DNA TGTGCCAGCAGCCCTCCGGGACTAAAAAAGAGCTCCTACAATGAGCAGTTCTTC.

The CDR3 nucleotides read TGTGCCAGCAGTTCACACAAGGACAGGGGATTCAATACATATAATTCACCCCTCCACTTT. Encoded protein: CASSSHKDRGFNTYNSPLHF. The chain uses TRBV27 and TRBJ1-6, with 9 bases matching TRBD1. After removal of 4 bases from V and 4 bases from J, the junction contained 17 bases not matched to a gene. The CDR3 sequence is 20 residues long. The germline V gene encodes CDR1 MNHEY and CDR2 SMNVEV (reference sequence).

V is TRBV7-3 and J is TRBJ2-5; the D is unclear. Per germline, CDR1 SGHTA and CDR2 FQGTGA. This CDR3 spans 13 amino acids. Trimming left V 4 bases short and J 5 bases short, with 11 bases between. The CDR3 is CASSYWASETQYF. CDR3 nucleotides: TGTGCCAGCAGCTACTGGGCTTCTGAGACCCAGTACTTC.

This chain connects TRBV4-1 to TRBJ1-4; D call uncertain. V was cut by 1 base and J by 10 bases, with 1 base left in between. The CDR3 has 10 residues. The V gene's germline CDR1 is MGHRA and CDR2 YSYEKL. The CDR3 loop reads CASSQGKLFF. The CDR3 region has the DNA TGCGCCAGCAGCCAAGGAAAACTGTTTTTT.

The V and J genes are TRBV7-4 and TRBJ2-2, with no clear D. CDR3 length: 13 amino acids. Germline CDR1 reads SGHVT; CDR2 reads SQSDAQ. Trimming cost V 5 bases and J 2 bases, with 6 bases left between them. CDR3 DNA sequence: TGTGCCAGCAGCCCTGATAACACCGGGGAGCTGTTTTTT. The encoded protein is CASSPDNTGELFF.

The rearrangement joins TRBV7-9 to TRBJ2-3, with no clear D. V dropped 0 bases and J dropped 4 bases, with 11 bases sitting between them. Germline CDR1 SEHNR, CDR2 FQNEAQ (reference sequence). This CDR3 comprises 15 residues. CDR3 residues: CASSLASNYSDTQYF. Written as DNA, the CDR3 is TGTGCCAGCAGCTTAGCGTCCAACTATTCAGATACGCAGTATTTT.

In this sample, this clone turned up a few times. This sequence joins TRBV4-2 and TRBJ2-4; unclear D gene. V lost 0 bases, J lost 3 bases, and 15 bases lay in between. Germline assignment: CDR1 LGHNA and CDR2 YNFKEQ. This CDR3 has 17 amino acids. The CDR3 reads CASSQDPAGRVKNIQYF. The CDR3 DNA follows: TGTGCCAGCAGCCAAGACCCTGCCGGTAGAGTCAAAAACATTCAGTACTTC.

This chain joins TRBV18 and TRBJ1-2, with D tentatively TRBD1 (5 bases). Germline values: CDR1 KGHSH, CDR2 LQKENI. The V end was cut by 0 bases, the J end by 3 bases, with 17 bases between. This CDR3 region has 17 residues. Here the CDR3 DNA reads TGTGCCAGCTCACCACCGGTTTCCAGGGAAGATGACTATGGCTACACCTTC. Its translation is CASSPPVSREDDYGYTF. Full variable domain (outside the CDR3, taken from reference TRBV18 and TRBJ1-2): NAGVMQNPRHLVRRRGQEARLRCSPMKGHSHVYWYRQLPEEGLKFMVYLQKENIIDESGMPKERFSAEFPKEGPSILRIQQVVRGDSAAYFCASSPPVSREDDYGYTFGSGTRLTVV.

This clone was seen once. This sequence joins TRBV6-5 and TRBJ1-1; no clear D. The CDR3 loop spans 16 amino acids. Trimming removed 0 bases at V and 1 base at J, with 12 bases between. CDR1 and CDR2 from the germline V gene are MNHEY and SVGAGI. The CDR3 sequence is CASSYSIQPPNTEAFF. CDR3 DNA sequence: TGTGCCAGCAGTTACTCGATTCAACCACCGAACACTGAAGCTTTCTTT.

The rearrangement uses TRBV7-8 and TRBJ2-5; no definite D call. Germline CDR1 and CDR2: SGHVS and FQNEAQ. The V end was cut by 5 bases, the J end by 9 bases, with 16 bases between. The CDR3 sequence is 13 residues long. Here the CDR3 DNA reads TGTGCCAGCAGCGATCAGGAAGAGAAGGCCCAGTACTTC. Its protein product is CASSDQEEKAQYF.

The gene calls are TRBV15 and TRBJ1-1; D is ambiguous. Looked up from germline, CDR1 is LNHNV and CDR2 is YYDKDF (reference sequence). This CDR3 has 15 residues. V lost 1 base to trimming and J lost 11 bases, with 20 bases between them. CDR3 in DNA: TGTGCCACCAGCAGAGCGGACCAGACAAGGTGTTCCGCTTTCTTT. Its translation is CATSRADQTRCSAFF.